These 17 T cell receptor beta chains were sequenced from one sample in a study of shared clonotypes between healthy human individuals. Generated by immunoSEQ multiplex PCR, the TCRdb table keeps only in-frame clones and is missing some. The table shows 2,500,000 or so clones, with approximately 93% occurring only once. The sequenced sample consisted of naive CD4+ T cells from PBMCs. The sample's subset: CD45RA+ positively selected. These receptors originate from a man between 18 and 29 years old in good health. Some clones in this sample may be carry-over from other donors' samples.

This rearrangement joins TRBV7-2 to TRBJ2-1, with D tentatively TRBD2 (6 bases). V lost 3 bases, J lost 6 bases, and 15 bases lay in between. The CDR3 is 15 residues long. The germline CDR1 and CDR2 sequences are SGHTA and FQGNSA. As DNA, the CDR3 is TGTGCCAGCAGCTTGATGGGGACTTTACTCAATGAGCAGTTCTTC. Amino acid sequence: CASSLMGTLLNEQFF.

This clone was seen only once. The chain uses TRBV28 and TRBJ1-3; no firm D call. Germline V lookup: CDR1 MDHEN, CDR2 SYDVKM. The CDR3 contains 16 residues. Trimming pared 1 base from V and 2 bases from J, leaving 12 bases between. The CDR3 DNA follows: TGTGCCAGCAGTTTATCCCTACCCCGGACTGGAAACACCATATATTTT. Protein product: CASSLSLPRTGNTIYF.

This chain connects TRBV9 to TRBJ2-7; D may be TRBD2 (6 bases). Trimming pared 4 bases from V and 7 bases from J, leaving 15 bases between. The CDR3 runs to 13 residues. Germline loops: CDR1 SGDLS, CDR2 YYNGEE. The CDR3 sequence: CASSSPRSGEQYF. CDR3 in DNA: TGTGCCAGCAGCTCCCCCAGGAGCGGGGAGCAGTACTTC.

V gene TRBV6-5 combines with J gene TRBJ1-2, with D unclear. Germline V gives CDR1 MNHEY, CDR2 SVGAGI. The CDR3 is made up of 16 amino acids. Trimming cost V 0 bases and J 2 bases, with 13 bases left between them. CDR3 nucleotide sequence: TGTGCCAGCAGTTACTCGAGGACCGCCGTGAACTATGGCTACACCTTC. Translating gives CASSYSRTAVNYGYTF.

The genes are TRBV2 and TRBJ1-2, with a possible D match to TRBD1 (5 bases). V lost 6 bases to trimming and J lost 5 bases, with 7 bases between them. CDR1 SNHLY and CDR2 FYNNEI come from the germline V gene. CDR3 length: 11 residues. In DNA form, the CDR3 reads TGTGCCAGCAGCACAGGATATGGCTACACCTTC. Its translation is CASSTGYGYTF. Full variable domain (outside the CDR3, taken from reference TRBV2 and TRBJ1-2): EPEVTQTPSHQVTQMGQEVILRCVPISNHLYFYWYRQILGQKVEFLVSFYNNEISEKSEIFDDQFSVERPDGSNFTLKIRSTKLEDSAMYFCASSTGYGYTFGSGTRLTVV.

This clone was counted only a few times. V is TRBV7-7 and J is TRBJ2-7, with TRBD2 identical over 8 bases. The CDR3 contains 14 residues. V dropped 5 bases and J dropped 2; count of bases not matched to a gene: 5. Germline V gives CDR1 SSHAT, CDR2 FNYEAQ (reference sequence). The DNA of the CDR3 is TGTGCCAGCAGCCCGGGGGGGCAGACCTACGAGCAGTACTTC. Its protein product is CASSPGGQTYEQYF.

The chain carries TRBV10-3 and TRBJ2-6; no clear D. The ends were cut back, 0 bases at V and 7 bases at J, with 7 bases in the middle. The germline V gene has CDR1 ENHRY and CDR2 SYGVKD. The CDR3 is 14 amino acids. CDR3 protein: CAISESVGANVLTF. Written as DNA, the CDR3 is TGTGCCATCAGTGAGTCGGTGGGAGCCAACGTCCTGACTTTC.

This clone appeared once. The chain carries TRBV7-3 and TRBJ2-1; TRBD1 is a possible D gene (5 bases). The CDR3 is 14 residues long. V gave up 3 bases and J gave up 5 bases, with 11 bases separating them. Germline CDR1 is SGHTA and CDR2 is FQGTGA. In DNA, the CDR3 is TGTGCCAGCAGCTTGCAGGGTCCGAACAATGAGCAGTTCTTC. Protein sequence: CASSLQGPNNEQFF.

This clone was seen only once. The J gene is TRBJ2-3, the V gene TRBV5-1; 9 bases align to TRBD2. V gave up 4 bases and J gave up 5 bases; unmatched junction bases: 11. This CDR3 contains 16 residues. Germline CDR1 SGHRS, CDR2 YFSETQ. CDR3 DNA: TGCGCCAGCAGCACGGGCGAGACTAGCGGATTAGATACGCAGTATTTT. Its translation is CASSTGETSGLDTQYF.

This chain connects TRBV7-2 to TRBJ2-5; 8 bases line up with TRBD2. V lost 2 bases to trimming and J lost 1 base; unmatched junction nucleotides: 3. The CDR3 runs to 15 residues. Germline V gives CDR1 SGHTA, CDR2 FQGNSA. Here the CDR3 reads CASSLLGTSQETQYF. DNA for the CDR3: TGTGCCAGCAGCTTATTGGGGACTAGCCAAGAGACCCAGTACTTC.

The chain joins TRBV19 to TRBJ2-2, with TRBD1 as a possible D gene (6 bases). The CDR3 contains 14 residues. V lost 4 bases and J lost 1, with 7 bases in between. Germline V gene sequence: CDR1 LNHDA, CDR2 SQIVND (reference sequence). CDR3 region: CASSRGRNTGELFF. In nucleotides, the CDR3 is TGTGCCAGTAGTAGGGGGCGGAACACCGGGGAGCTGTTTTTT.

The gene calls are TRBV7-9 and TRBJ2-3; no reliable D call. Trimming removed 5 bases from V and 4 bases from J, with 4 bases in between. Germline assignment: CDR1 SEHNR and CDR2 FQNEAQ (reference sequence). There are 11 residues in the CDR3. The CDR3 protein is CASSHSDTQYF. DNA for the CDR3: TGTGCCAGCAGCCATTCAGATACGCAGTATTTT.

The rearrangement uses TRBV18 and TRBJ2-4, with 9 bases matching TRBD1. The CDR3 is 16 amino acids. CDR1 is KGHSH and CDR2 is LQKENI in the germline V gene. V lost 4 bases to trimming and J lost 8 bases; unmatched junction nucleotides: 12. The CDR3 DNA sequence: TGTGCCAGCTCACGATGGAGGGACAGGGTGGTCGACATTCAGTACTTC. It specifies CASSRWRDRVVDIQYF.

About this clone: The sample carries other DNA sequences with the same CDR3. This sequence joins TRBV19 and TRBJ2-1, with 13 bases lining up with TRBD2. Losses at the gene ends were 5 bases for V and 6 bases for J; bases not matched to a gene: 4. The CDR3 runs to 15 residues. CDR1 is LNHDA, CDR2 SQIVND, per germline (reference sequence). The DNA for the CDR3 is TGTGCCAGTAGTCCGAGGACTAGCGGGAGCAATGAGCAGTTCTTC. It yields the protein CASSPRTSGSNEQFF.

This rearrangement joins TRBV4-3 to TRBJ2-7; unclear D gene. Looked up from germline, CDR1 is LGHNA and CDR2 is YSLEER. V gave up 0 bases and J gave up 3 bases, with 12 bases separating them. The CDR3 contains 15 residues. CDR3 in DNA: TGCGCCAGCAGCCAAGAACCCAAACTGGACTACGAGCAGTACTTC. Amino acids: CASSQEPKLDYEQYF.

The chain is built from TRBV19 and TRBJ1-1, with a possible D match to TRBD1 (5 bases). Germline V lookup: CDR1 LNHDA, CDR2 SQIVND (reference sequence). This CDR3 region has 14 residues. Trimming took 8 bases from V and 5 from J, leaving 18 bases between them. The CDR3, as DNA: TGTGCCAGTGGATCCGACAGAAGGGAGACTGAAGCTTTCTTT. As protein: CASGSDRRETEAFF.

The CDR3 bases are TGCAGCGTTCTTCCTCAGGGGCCCGGTAACACCTTC. This translates into CSVLPQGPGNTF. V is TRBV29-1 and J is TRBJ1-2; D is possibly TRBD1 (6 bases). V gave up 5 bases and J gave up 12 bases, with 19 bases separating them. Germline V gene data show CDR1 as SQVTM and CDR2 as ANQGSEA. The CDR3 sequence is 12 residues long.